The entry that follows covers one TCR beta chain sequence. Its antigen is undetermined. The data derive from a study of T-cell memory formation after mild COVID-19. Study-level results: CD4/CD8 balance characterized clones contracting day 15 to 85, and CD4+ skew characterized later expanders.

The V end lost 6 bases, the J end lost 6 bases, and 10 bases lay between the germline ends. CDR3 length equals 12 residues. Using its own MiXCR run on the 5' RACE reads, TCRdb lists one record per CDR3 protein. There are 250,000 or so distinct CDR3 sequences in the sample; approximately 19% occur only once, and around 23% lies in the top ten. The sequencing input was PBMCs or a T cell subset sorted from them (not recorded which). The sequence was collected from a man between 18 and 35 years old who had mild COVID-19 (a few samples of this study predate the infection). Cell type and time point are not known. The V and J genes are TRBV12-3 or TRBV12-4 and TRBJ2-3; no reliable D call. CDR3 nucleotide sequence: TGTGCCAGCAGCATGATAGGGGATACGCAGTATTTT. It encodes CASSMIGDTQYF.